This T cell receptor beta chain was profiled in a study of a mutant IDH1 vaccine in newly diagnosed glioma (dated by TCRdb to the early 2020s). Regarding the research as a whole: Patients were given eight vaccinations, in weeks 1, 3, 5, 7, 11, 15, 19 and 23, which matched visits V03 through V10. Vaccination was initiated 4-6 weeks after radiotherapy alone, or concurrently with temozolomide cycles in the chemotherapy-containing groups. Of the 30 or so patients who were treated, 62.5% were male and roughly 38% were female, and the mean age was around 40 years. Prior to enrollment, patients had been given standard therapy consisting of radiotherapy alone, temozolomide alone, or radiochemotherapy with temozolomide, with the combination given to most patients. Peripheral blood was collected at six visits: V03 (baseline), V05, V07, V10, V12 and V13. Longitudinal TCRB deep sequencing was done for about two dozen treated patients, wherever samples were available for exploratory analyses.

According to the germline V gene, CDR1 reads SGHVS and CDR2 reads FQNEAQ. Relative to germline, V is missing 6 bases and J is missing 2 bases, with 15 bases of the junction outside any gene match. Reading from cysteine to phenylalanine, the CDR3 counts 17 amino acids. This entry keeps only the CDR3 DNA: 51 bases, framed from base 1. Regarding this clone: The clone's antigen remains unknown. Per-nucleotide qualities are absent, and no much larger clonotype sits a single base away.

General findings and caveats noted by the study authors: Vaccine-induced immune responses across multiple MHC alleles were detected in 93.3% of patients. Pseudoprogression appeared unrelated to alterations in the top peripheral T cell clonotypes detected by TCRB sequencing. Availability determined which PBMC samples were chosen for TCRB deep sequencing. The authors stated that sample limitations prevented analyses of patient blood samples from being reproduced.

The time point label of this sample denotes: week 11, during vaccination. Every vaccine dose consisted of 300 ug of a 20-mer mutant IDH1 peptide in Montanide, administered subcutaneously together with topical imiquimod. All donors had newly diagnosed IDH1-mutant astrocytomas of WHO grade 3 or 4 that showed loss of nuclear ATRX. The samples were drawn from NOA16, a multicentre, single-arm, open-label phase I trial in Germany that tested a mutant IDH1 peptide vaccine in humans for the first time. Genomic DNA for TCRB sequencing was isolated from EDTA blood with the DNeasy Blood and Tissue Kit. Receptor amplification or capture employed the immunoSEQ multiplex PCR assay. The hsTCRB Kit was used according to the manufacturer's protocol to amplify rearranged TCR beta chain sequences. Sequencing of TCRB libraries was carried out on an Illumina MiSeq. Per the source publication's procedure: The kit vendor's proprietary platform handled demultiplexing, trimming and gene mapping. The source is immuneACCESS, and TCRdb retained only in-frame sequences with V and J called. Part of the clones is not carried over; for the studies checked, unresolved V genes explain less than half of this, and the remainder is unexplained. V and J calls and clone size are given by that table; D and trimming were obtained from the DNA. The sample table holds more than 55,000 clones, of which roughly 80% were seen once. The ten largest account for roughly 3.5% of the sample.

The chain couples TRBV7-8 to TRBJ2-5; 7 central nucleotides agree with TRBD1. The sequence was collected from a man aged 25-40 years with glioma. Material: PBMCs, obtained from a glioma patient whose treatment included an IDH1 peptide vaccine. The CDR3 reads CASSRNRGVKVQETQYF. The nucleotides are TGTGCCAGCAGTCGAAACAGGGGCGTAAAGGTTCAAGAGACCCAGTACTTC.